What follows is one T cell receptor beta chain and its context. These data belong to a study of glioma-infiltrating T cells. Germline assignment: CDR1 DFQATT and CDR2 SNEGSKA (reference sequence). The trim removed 5 bases at V and 3 bases at J, leaving 12 bases unmatched. CDR3 size: 15 residues. Amplification of TCR alpha and beta CDR3 regions from RNA used iRepertoire nested multiplex PCR. One entry per CDR3 protein results from TCRdb running MiXCR on the multiplex PCR reads. Here the sample spans fewer than 500,000 distinct CDR3 sequences, 35% to 45% being singletons. This chain links TRBV20-1 with TRBJ2-7; 8 bases align to TRBD2. The TCR was taken from a human donor with low-grade glioma or glioblastoma, undergoing nonglioma brain surgery, or in good health (not recorded which). The sample consisted of glioma tissue, nonneoplastic brain tissue, or PBMCs (not recorded which). The CDR3 protein is CSAHQPTLADYEQYF. CDR3 coding DNA: TGCAGTGCTCACCAACCTACACTAGCGGACTACGAGCAGTACTTC.